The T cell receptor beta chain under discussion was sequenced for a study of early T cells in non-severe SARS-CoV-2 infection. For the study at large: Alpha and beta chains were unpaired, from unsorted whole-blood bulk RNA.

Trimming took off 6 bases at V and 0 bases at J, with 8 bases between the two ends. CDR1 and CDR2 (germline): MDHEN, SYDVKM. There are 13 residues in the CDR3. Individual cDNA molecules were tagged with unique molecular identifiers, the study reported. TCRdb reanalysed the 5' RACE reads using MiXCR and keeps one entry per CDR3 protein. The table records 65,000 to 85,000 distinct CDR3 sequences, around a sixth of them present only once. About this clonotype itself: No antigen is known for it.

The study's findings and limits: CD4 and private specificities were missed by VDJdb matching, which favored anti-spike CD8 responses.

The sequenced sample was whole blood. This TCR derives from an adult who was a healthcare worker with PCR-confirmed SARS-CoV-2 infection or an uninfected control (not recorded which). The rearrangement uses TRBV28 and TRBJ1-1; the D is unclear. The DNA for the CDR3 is TGTGCCAGCAGCATTAACATGAACACTGAAGCTTTCTTT. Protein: CASSINMNTEAFF.